This T cell receptor (beta chain) appears in the sequencing data of a study of cytomegalovirus exposure and HLA in healthy donors. Across the study: The 100 million to 120 million unique TCR beta sequences, from about 170 million T cells, were found by an earlier analysis. Study-wide results and limits: Later, an analysis showed that TCR beta chains associated with HLA were more clonally expanded than others that were equally common. Immune exposure information available was restricted to CMV serostatus. Follow-up analysis found HLA locus-dependent TCR association rates, highest for DRB1 and lowest for HLA-C.

As regards this clone: Its antigen is not known.

The PCR used 60 Vbeta and 13 Jbeta primers. TCRdb's copy holds only in-frame clones and misses some; the assay was immunoSEQ multiplex PCR. Of some 99,000 clones listed, 81% were seen once; the top ten hold under 2.5%. The TCR was taken from a woman aged 25 to 39 in good health and CMV-seronegative. Sequenced: PBMCs.

CDR3 nucleotides: TGTGCCAGCAGCGATGAGGTTGGCTACACCTTC. Protein: CASSDEVGYTF. The chain uses TRBV9 and TRBJ1-2, with unresolved D. CDR1 is SGDLS, CDR2 YYNGEE, per germline. The CDR3 spans 11 residues. Trimming shortened V by 3 bases and J by 7 bases, and 7 bases separated the two germline ends.